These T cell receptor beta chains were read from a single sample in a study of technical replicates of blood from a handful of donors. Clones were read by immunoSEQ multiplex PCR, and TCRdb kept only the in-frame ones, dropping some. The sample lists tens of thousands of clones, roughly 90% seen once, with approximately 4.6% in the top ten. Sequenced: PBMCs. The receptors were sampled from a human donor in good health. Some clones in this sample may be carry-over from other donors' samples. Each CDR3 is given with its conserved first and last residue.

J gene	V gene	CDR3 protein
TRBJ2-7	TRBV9	CASSEAGQASNEQYF
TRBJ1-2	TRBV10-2	CASSEQGYGYTF
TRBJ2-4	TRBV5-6	CASSFGAGDAKNIQYF
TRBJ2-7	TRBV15	CATSRGGQGIYEQYF
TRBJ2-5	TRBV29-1	CSAQGVPTMGIAQYF
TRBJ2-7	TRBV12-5	CASGQPSSYEQYF
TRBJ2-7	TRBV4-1	CASSQEYGLAKDEQYF
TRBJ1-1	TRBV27	CASSLYSGWEAFF
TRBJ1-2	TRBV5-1	CASSFAGGDGYTF
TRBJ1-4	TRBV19	CASSTSGAGGEKLFF
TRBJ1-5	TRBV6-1	CASSRDRGNQPQHF
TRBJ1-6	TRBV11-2	CASSQLRGWSPLHF